This entry lists 22 T cell receptor beta chains sequenced from one sample in a study of blood T cell repertoires in COVID-19. Only in-frame clones appear in the TCRdb table, and some are missing; sequencing was by immunoSEQ multiplex PCR. The sample holds approximately 200,000 clones, about four fifths seen once. Input material: PBMCs or T cells enriched from blood (not recorded which). These receptors came from a woman in her thirties or forties with acute COVID-19.

The chain couples TRBV7-9 to TRBJ1-3; 11 bases align to TRBD1. V shed 4 bases, J shed 0 bases, and the junction held 5 bases outside the gene matches. Germline CDR1 is SEHNR and CDR2 is FQNEAQ (reference sequence). The CDR3 runs 17 residues. The CDR3 DNA reads as TGTGCCAGCAGCTGGGGACAGGGGGTGGACTCTGGAAACACCATATATTTT. Protein product: CASSWGQGVDSGNTIYF.

The CDR3 DNA reads as TGTGCCAGCAGCTCGAGACTAGCGGAAAATTACTACGAGCAGTACTTC. Its protein is CASSSRLAENYYEQYF. The genes are TRBV13 and TRBJ2-7, with TRBD2 matching 9 bases. This CDR3 spans 16 amino acids. CDR1 and CDR2 (germline): PRHDT, FYEKMQ (reference sequence). The J segment lost 3 bases and the V segment lost 4 bases, leaving 10 bases of the junction unmatched.

The chain has TRBV4-3 and TRBJ1-4; D possibly corresponds to TRBD1 (5 bases). Trimming shortened V by 1 base and J by 5 bases, and 11 bases separated the two germline ends. Germline V gene lookup returns CDR1 LGHNA and CDR2 YSLEER. The CDR3 spans 15 residues. The CDR3: CASSQVRDFNEKLFF. For the CDR3, the DNA is TGCGCCAGCAGCCAAGTCAGGGACTTCAATGAAAAACTGTTTTTT.

The chain links TRBV7-7 to TRBJ2-3, with 12 bases aligning to TRBD2. Germline lookup yields CDR1 SSHAT and CDR2 FNYEAQ (reference sequence). The J segment lost 3 bases and the V segment lost 4 bases, leaving 5 bases of the junction unmatched. The CDR3 loop spans 16 amino acids. CDR3 sequence reads: CASSYGLAGTTDTQYF. The CDR3 DNA sequence: TGTGCCAGCAGCTACGGACTAGCGGGGACGACAGATACGCAGTATTTT.

This chain joins TRBV29-1 and TRBJ1-1; a possible D gene is TRBD1 (6 bases). The CDR3 runs to 14 residues. Trimming took off 5 bases at V and 5 bases at J, with 18 bases between the two ends. CDR1 and CDR2 from the germline V gene are SQVTM and ANQGSEA. CDR3 sequence (DNA): TGCAGCGTTAGTCACGGGACAACGATGACTGAAGCTTTCTTT. Translation: CSVSHGTTMTEAFF.

The rearrangement joins TRBV5-4 to TRBJ1-6; D remains ambiguous. CDR3 length: 12 amino acids. Germline lookup yields CDR1 SGHNT and CDR2 YYREEE (reference sequence). Trimming removed 2 bases from V and 9 bases from J, with 6 bases in between. This chain's CDR3 is CASSLPGSPLHF. CDR3 bases: TGTGCCAGCAGCTTACCGGGTTCACCCCTCCACTTT.

This clone appeared a single time. This chain joins TRBV4-2 and TRBJ2-5, with 12 bases matching TRBD1. Germline V CDR1 and CDR2: LGHNA, YNFKEQ. The CDR3 sequence is 16 residues long. V lost 4 bases to trimming and J lost 5 bases; unmatched junction nucleotides: 8. CDR3 coding DNA: TGTGCCAGCAGCCTTCCCGGGACAGGGGGCAAGGAGACCCAGTACTTC. Residues: CASSLPGTGGKETQYF.

V gene TRBV6-2 or TRBV6-3 combines with J gene TRBJ1-5, with TRBD1 matching 8 bases. CDR1 and CDR2 from the germline V gene are MNHEY and SVGEGT. This CDR3 has 14 amino acids. The trim removed 4 bases at V and 4 bases at J, leaving 3 bases unmatched. The CDR3 coding sequence is TGTGCCAGCAGTTTCACAGGGGGGAATCAGCCCCAGCATTTT. Translated: CASSFTGGNQPQHF.

Here the CDR3 reads CSVGYGGSTDTQYF. The CDR3 DNA follows: TGCAGCGTTGGGTACGGGGGGAGCACAGATACGCAGTATTTT. The rearrangement joins TRBV29-1 to TRBJ2-3; the match to TRBD2 covers 7 bases. CDR3 size: 14 residues. The germline gives CDR1 SQVTM, CDR2 ANQGSEA. V was pared by 4 bases and J by 0 bases, with 4 bases of the junction left unmatched.

This rearrangement joins TRBV5-3 to TRBJ2-2, with TRBD1 identical over 9 bases. TRBV5-3 is identified as an open reading frame with a role that is uncertain. The CDR3 spans 18 residues. The V segment lost 8 bases and the J segment 3 bases; nucleotides outside the gene matches: 17. CDR3 nucleotides: TGTGCCAGCGGACTCATTAAACAGGGGGCCAAGGACACCGGGGAGCTGTTTTTT. Translated: CASGLIKQGAKDTGELFF.

The chain combines TRBV30 with TRBJ1-4; D might be TRBD1 (5 bases). The CDR3 has 17 residues. Trimming pared 2 bases from V and 0 bases from J, leaving 16 bases between. The germline gives CDR1 GTSNPN, CDR2 SVGIG (reference sequence). The CDR3 protein is CAWSMGQPKTTNEKLFF. CDR3 in DNA: TGTGCCTGGAGTATGGGGCAGCCTAAAACAACTAATGAAAAACTGTTTTTT.

V gene TRBV9 combines with J gene TRBJ2-1; a possible D gene is TRBD2 (5 bases). Trimming stripped 0 bases from V and 9 bases from J, with 13 bases between. Germline-derived CDR1 and CDR2 are SGDLS and YYNGEE. This CDR3 spans 14 amino acids. The CDR3: CASSVGGSEGEQFF. The DNA for the CDR3 is TGTGCCAGCAGCGTAGGGGGTAGCGAAGGTGAGCAGTTCTTC. The whole variable domain, filled in from reference TRBV9 and TRBJ2-1, reads DSGVTQTPKHLITATGQRVTLRCSPRSGDLSVYWYQQSLDQGLQFLIQYYNGEERAKGNILERFSAQQFPDLHSELNLSSLELGDSALYFCASSVGGSEGEQFFGPGTRLTVL.

The chain has TRBV11-1 and TRBJ2-7, with 9 bases that match TRBD1. The CDR3 extends over 14 amino acids. The V gene end was trimmed by 5 bases and the J gene end by 2 bases; junction bases not matched to a gene: 4. Germline V CDR1 and CDR2: SGHAT, FQDESV (reference sequence). CDR3 nucleotides: TGTGCCAGCAGCCGAGGGGACAGGGCCTACGAGCAGTACTTC. Its translation is CASSRGDRAYEQYF.

The count of this clone is one. The chain carries TRBV9 and TRBJ2-1; D possibly corresponds to TRBD2 (6 bases). Trimming shortened V by 3 bases and J by 0 bases, and 13 bases separated the two germline ends. Germline values: CDR1 SGDLS, CDR2 YYNGEE. The CDR3 is made up of 16 amino acids. The CDR3 here is CASSEGLSSSYNEQFF. The CDR3 nucleotides are TGTGCCAGCAGCGAGGGACTGTCGAGCTCCTACAATGAGCAGTTCTTC.

V is TRBV27 and J is TRBJ2-3, with 13 bases lining up with TRBD2. CDR1 is MNHEY, CDR2 SMNVEV, per germline (reference sequence). The trim removed 5 bases at V and 6 bases at J, leaving 5 bases unmatched. CDR3 length: 15 residues. The CDR3 here is CASSLRTSGGDTQYF. In DNA, the CDR3 is TGTGCCAGCAGTCTCAGGACTAGCGGGGGCGATACGCAGTATTTT.

The V and J genes are TRBV7-8 and TRBJ1-5, with TRBD1 as a possible D gene (6 bases). This CDR3 is 13 amino acids long. Trimming shortened V by 4 bases and J by 4 bases, and 8 bases separated the two germline ends. Germline values: CDR1 SGHVS, CDR2 FQNEAQ. CDR3 sequence (DNA): TGTGCCAGCAGCTCTACAGGGAATCAGCCCCAGCATTTT. The encoded protein is CASSSTGNQPQHF.

The chain links TRBV2 to TRBJ1-3; no definite D call. The ends were cut back, 6 bases at V and 8 bases at J, with 8 bases in the middle. Germline CDR1 is SNHLY and CDR2 is FYNNEI. The CDR3 contains 11 residues. The CDR3 loop reads CASRAGDTIYF. The CDR3 DNA follows: TGTGCCAGCAGGGCGGGAGACACCATATATTTT.

The chain couples TRBV6-5 to TRBJ2-3, with D possibly TRBD1 on 5 matching bases. Germline CDR1 is MNHEY and CDR2 is SVGAGI. The CDR3 runs to 15 residues. Trimming removed 3 bases from V and 3 bases from J, with 13 bases in between. The CDR3 loop is CASSYGQGLTDTQYF. DNA for the CDR3: TGTGCCAGCAGTTATGGGCAGGGTTTGACAGATACGCAGTATTTT.

This clone was recorded only once. This chain connects TRBV18 to TRBJ1-2, with 7 bases identical to TRBD1. This CDR3 is built from 17 residues. V shed 4 bases and J 2 bases; nucleotides not matched to a gene: 13. In germline, CDR1 is KGHSH, CDR2 LQKENI. The CDR3 spells CASSLLGRQGQNYGYTF. In DNA, the CDR3 is TGTGCCAGCTCACTTTTAGGCCGACAGGGTCAGAACTATGGCTACACCTTC.

This clone was seen once. V gene TRBV27 combines with J gene TRBJ1-1, with D hard to call. The CDR3 covers 10 residues. V lost 10 bases to trimming and J lost 3 bases, with 6 bases between them. CDR1 and CDR2 from the germline V gene are MNHEY and SMNVEV (reference sequence). The CDR3 DNA reads TGTGCCAACGTAGACACTGAAGCTTTCTTT. Protein: CANVDTEAFF.

The chain joins TRBV4-1 to TRBJ1-2; 9 positions agree with TRBD1. V was pared by 0 bases and J by 8 bases, with 7 bases of the junction left unmatched. The CDR3 is made up of 15 amino acids. In germline, CDR1 is MGHRA, CDR2 YSYEKL. DNA for the CDR3: TGCGCCAGCAGCCAAGATTACGGGACAGGGTGGGGCTACACCTTC. It codes for CASSQDYGTGWGYTF.

V gene TRBV18 combines with J gene TRBJ1-2; tentatively, D is TRBD1 (5 bases). Germline CDR1 reads KGHSH; CDR2 reads LQKENI. This CDR3 is built from 20 residues. Trimming shortened V by 5 bases and J by 0 bases, and 28 bases separated the two germline ends. CDR3 residues: CASSTRQYPTTSGANYGYTF. The CDR3 coding sequence is TGTGCCAGCTCAACCAGACAGTACCCTACCACGAGTGGAGCTAACTATGGCTACACCTTC.